This T cell receptor beta chain was captured by sequencing in a study of cytomegalovirus exposure and HLA in healthy donors. Regarding the study as a whole: Presence/absence analysis assumed near-uniform sequencing depth across donors.

The CDR3 consists of 16 residues. Germline-derived CDR1 and CDR2 are GTSNPN and SVGIG (reference sequence). Germline trimming cut 1 base from V and 2 bases from J; bases unmatched to any gene: 6. On this clone itself: Its target is unknown.

The PCR employed 60 Vbeta primers together with 13 Jbeta primers. TCRdb keeps only in-frame clones here, not all; method: immunoSEQ multiplex PCR. The sample has some 150,000 clones; 80% to 85% are singletons. Sequencing input: PBMCs. This sequence originates from a woman in her 50s in good health and CMV-seropositive. The chain has TRBV30 and TRBJ2-7, with 12 bases fitting TRBD1. This CDR3 reads CAWSGDRGRRAYEQYF. The CDR3 nucleotides are TGTGCCTGGAGTGGGGACAGGGGGCGTAGGGCCTACGAGCAGTACTTC.